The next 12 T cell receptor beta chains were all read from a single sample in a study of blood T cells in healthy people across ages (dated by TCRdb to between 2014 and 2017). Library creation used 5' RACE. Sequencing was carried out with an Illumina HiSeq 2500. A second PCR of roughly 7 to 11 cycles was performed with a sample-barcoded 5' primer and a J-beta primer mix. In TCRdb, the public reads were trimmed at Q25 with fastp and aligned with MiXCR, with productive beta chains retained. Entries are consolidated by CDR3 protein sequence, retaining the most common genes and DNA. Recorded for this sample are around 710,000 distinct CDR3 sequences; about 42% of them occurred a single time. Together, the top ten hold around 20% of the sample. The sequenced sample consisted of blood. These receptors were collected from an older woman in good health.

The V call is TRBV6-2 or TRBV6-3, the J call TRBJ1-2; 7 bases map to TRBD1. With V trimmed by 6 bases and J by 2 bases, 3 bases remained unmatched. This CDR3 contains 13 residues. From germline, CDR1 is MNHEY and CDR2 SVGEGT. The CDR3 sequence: CASRGTANYGYTF. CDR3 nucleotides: TGTGCCAGCAGGGGGACAGCCAACTATGGCTACACCTTC.

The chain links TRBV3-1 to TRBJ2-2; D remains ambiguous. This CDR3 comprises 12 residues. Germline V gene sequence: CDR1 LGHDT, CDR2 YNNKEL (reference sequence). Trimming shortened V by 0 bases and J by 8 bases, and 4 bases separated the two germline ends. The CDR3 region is CASSQDLGELFF. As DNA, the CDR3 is TGTGCCAGCAGCCAAGATTTAGGGGAGCTGTTTTTT.

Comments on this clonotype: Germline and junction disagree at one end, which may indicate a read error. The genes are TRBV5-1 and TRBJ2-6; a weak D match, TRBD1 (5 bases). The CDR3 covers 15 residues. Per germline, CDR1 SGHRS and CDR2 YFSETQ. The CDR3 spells CASSLPASGANVQTF. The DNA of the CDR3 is TGCGCCAGCAGCTTGCCCGCTTCTGGGGCCAACGTCCAGACTTTC.

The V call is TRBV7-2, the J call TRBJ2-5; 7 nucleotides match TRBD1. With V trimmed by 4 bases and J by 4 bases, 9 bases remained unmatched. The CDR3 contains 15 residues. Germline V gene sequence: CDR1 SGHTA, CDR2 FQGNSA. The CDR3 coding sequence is TGTGCCAGCAGCTCGCCGGGACAGCTTCGAGAGACCCAGTACTTC. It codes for CASSSPGQLRETQYF.

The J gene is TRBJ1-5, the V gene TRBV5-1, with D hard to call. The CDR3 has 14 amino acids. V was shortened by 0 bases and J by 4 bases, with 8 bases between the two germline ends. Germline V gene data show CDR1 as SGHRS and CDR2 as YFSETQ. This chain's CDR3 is CASSLASGNQPQHF. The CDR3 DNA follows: TGCGCCAGCAGCTTGGCTAGCGGTAATCAGCCCCAGCATTTT.

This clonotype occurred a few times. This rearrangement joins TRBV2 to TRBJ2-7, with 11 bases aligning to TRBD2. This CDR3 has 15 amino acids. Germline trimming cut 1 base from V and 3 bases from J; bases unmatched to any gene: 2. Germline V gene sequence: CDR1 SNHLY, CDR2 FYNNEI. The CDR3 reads CASSEGLAGGYEQYF. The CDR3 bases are TGTGCCAGCAGTGAAGGGCTAGCGGGAGGCTACGAGCAGTACTTC.

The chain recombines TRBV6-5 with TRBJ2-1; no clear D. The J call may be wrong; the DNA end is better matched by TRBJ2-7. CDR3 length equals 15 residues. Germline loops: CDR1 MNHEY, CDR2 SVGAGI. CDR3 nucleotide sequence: TGTGCCAGCAGCCTCCTACCGGGCTCCTACAATGAGCAGTACTTC. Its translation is CASSLLPGSYNEQYF.

Here the CDR3 DNA reads TGTGCCAGCGTGTTTCGAGTGGGTGCTGGGGCCAACGTCCTGACTTTC. Translation gives CASVFRVGAGANVLTF. The chain has TRBV6-2 or TRBV6-3 and TRBJ2-6, with D unresolved. This CDR3 is 16 amino acids long. CDR1 is MNHEY, CDR2 SVGEGT, per germline. The ends were cut back, 8 bases at V and 2 bases at J, with 16 bases in the middle.

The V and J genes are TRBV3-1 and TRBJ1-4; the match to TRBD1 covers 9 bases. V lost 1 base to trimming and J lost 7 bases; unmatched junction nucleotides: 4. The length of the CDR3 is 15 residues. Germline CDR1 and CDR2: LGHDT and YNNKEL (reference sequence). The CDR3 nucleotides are TGTGCCAGCAGCCAAGGGGGGACAGGGAGTGAAAAACTGTTTTTT. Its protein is CASSQGGTGSEKLFF. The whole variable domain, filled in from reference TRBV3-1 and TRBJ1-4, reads DTAVSQTPKYLVTQMGNDKSIKCEQNLGHDTMYWYKQDSKKFLKIMFSYNNKELIINETVPNRFSPKSPDKAHLNLHINSLELGDSAVYFCASSQGGTGSEKLFFGSGTQLSVL.

The CDR3 sequence: CASRGVSIRNYEQYF. CDR3 DNA sequence: TGTGCCAGTCGCGGGGTATCTATTAGAAACTACGAGCAGTACTTC. The chain employs TRBV6-2 or TRBV6-3 and TRBJ2-7, with D tentatively TRBD2 (6 bases). The length of the CDR3 is 15 residues. Germline-derived CDR1 and CDR2 are MNHEY and SVGEGT. V dropped 9 bases and J dropped 3 bases, with 21 bases sitting between them.

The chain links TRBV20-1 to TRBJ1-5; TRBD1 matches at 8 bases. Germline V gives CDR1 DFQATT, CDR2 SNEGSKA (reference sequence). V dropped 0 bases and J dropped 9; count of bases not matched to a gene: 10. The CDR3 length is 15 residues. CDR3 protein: CSARDPGQGATPQHF. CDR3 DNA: TGCAGTGCTAGAGATCCCGGCCAGGGGGCCACGCCCCAGCATTTT.

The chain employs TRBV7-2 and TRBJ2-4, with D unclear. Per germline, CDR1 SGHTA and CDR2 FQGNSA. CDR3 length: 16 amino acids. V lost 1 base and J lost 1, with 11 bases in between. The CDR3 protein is CASSLGSRLAKNIQYF. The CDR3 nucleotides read TGTGCCAGCAGCTTAGGGAGTCGTCTTGCCAAAAACATTCAGTACTTC.